This T cell receptor (beta chain) derives from a study of tissue T cells after allogeneic stem cell transplantation. TCRbeta CDR3 was sequenced at survey depth with template counts. The data were produced by immunoSEQ multiplex PCR, yet TCRdb's version contains in-frame clones alone and is incomplete. The sample lists over 7,000 clones, 45% occurring once. V dropped 0 bases and J dropped 6 bases, with 9 bases sitting between them. The CDR3 runs 12 residues. Germline loops: CDR1 GKSSPN, CDR2 SITVG. Specified time point: mouse harvest day 7 after allogeneic transplant. Mouse grafts combined 10^7 T-cell-depleted bone marrow cells with 10^6 splenic CD5+ T cells. This clone was detected a few times. Gene names are mouse gene names. The read gets to within 1 residue of the CDR3 end, and the germline J gene fills in the rest.

The receptor comes from a female BALB/c mouse given C57BL/6 T cells with graft-versus-host disease after an allogeneic hematopoietic cell transplant. The gene calls are TRBV31 and TRBJ2-7; a weak D match, TRBD2 (5 bases). Sequencing used gut tissue. CDR3 bases read: TGTGCCTGGAGTCTAGGGTGGGGTGAACAGTAC. Amino acid sequence: CAWSLGWGEQY. The full-length CDR3 reads as CAWSLGWGEQYF.